This T cell receptor beta chain was sequenced during a study of technical replicates of blood from several donors. Germline V gene data show CDR1 as MNHEY and CDR2 as SMNVEV (reference sequence). V shed 10 bases, J shed 7 bases, and the junction held 14 bases outside the gene matches. The CDR3 consists of 14 residues. Assay used: immunoSEQ multiplex PCR; TCRdb lists only in-frame clones, some missing. Seen here are about 73,000 clones, approximately 91% observed once, and the top ten hold about 4.5%. The TCR originated in a human donor in good health. Some clones in this sample may be carry-over from other donors' samples. Sequenced: PBMCs. This chain uses TRBV27 with TRBJ2-7; 9 nucleotides agree with TRBD2. In DNA form, the CDR3 reads TGTGCCACGGTTTCCGCGGGGGGGGTTGGAGAGCAGTACTTC. It encodes CATVSAGGVGEQYF.